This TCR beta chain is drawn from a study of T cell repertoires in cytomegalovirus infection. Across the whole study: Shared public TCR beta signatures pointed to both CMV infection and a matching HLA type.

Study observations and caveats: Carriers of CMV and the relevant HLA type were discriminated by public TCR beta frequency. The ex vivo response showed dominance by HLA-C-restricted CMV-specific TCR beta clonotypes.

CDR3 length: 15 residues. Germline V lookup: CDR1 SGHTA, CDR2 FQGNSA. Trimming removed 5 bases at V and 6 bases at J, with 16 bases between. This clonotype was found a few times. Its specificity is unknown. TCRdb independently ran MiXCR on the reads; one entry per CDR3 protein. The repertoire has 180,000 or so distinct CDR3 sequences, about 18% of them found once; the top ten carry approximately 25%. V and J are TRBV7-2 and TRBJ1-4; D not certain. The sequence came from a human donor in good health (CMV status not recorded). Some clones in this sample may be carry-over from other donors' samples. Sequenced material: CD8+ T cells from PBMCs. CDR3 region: CASSQNSGIHEKLFF. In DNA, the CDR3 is TGTGCCAGCAGCCAAAATTCTGGCATACATGAAAAACTGTTTTTT.